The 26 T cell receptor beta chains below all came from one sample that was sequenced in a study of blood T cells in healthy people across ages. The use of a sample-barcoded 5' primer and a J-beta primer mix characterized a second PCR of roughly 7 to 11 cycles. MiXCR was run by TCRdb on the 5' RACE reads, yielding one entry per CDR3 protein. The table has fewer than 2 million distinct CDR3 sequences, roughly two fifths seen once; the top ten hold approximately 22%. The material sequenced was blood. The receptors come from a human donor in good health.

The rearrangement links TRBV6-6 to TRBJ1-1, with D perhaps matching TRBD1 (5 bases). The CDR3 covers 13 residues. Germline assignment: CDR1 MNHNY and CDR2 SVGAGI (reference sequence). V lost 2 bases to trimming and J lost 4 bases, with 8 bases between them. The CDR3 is CASSYQRGTEAFF. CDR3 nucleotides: TGTGCCAGCAGTTACCAGAGGGGCACTGAAGCTTTCTTT.

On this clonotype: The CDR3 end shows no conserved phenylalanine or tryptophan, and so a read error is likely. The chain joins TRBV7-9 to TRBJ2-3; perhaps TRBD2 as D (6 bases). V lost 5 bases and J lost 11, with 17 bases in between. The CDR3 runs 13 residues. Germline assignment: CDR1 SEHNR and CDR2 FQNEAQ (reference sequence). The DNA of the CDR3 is TGTGCCAGCAGCCCCCGGAGGGAGGCGGTGCAGTATCTT. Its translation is CASSPRREAVQYL.

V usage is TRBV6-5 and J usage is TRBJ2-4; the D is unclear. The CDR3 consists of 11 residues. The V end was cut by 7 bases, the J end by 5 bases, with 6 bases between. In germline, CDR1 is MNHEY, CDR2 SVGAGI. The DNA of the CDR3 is TGTGCCAGCATAAGGGAAAACATTCAGTACTTC. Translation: CASIRENIQYF.

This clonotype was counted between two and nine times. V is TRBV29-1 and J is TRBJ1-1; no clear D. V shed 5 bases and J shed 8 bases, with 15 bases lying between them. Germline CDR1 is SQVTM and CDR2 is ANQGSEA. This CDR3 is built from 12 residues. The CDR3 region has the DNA TGCAGCGTTAATTCACCTGGGGAAGAAGCTTTCTTT. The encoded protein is CSVNSPGEEAFF.

CDR3 amino acids: CASSLEPTSSYEQYF. The CDR3 DNA reads TGTGCCAGCAGCTTAGAGCCCACGAGCTCCTACGAGCAGTACTTC. The rearrangement links TRBV7-6 to TRBJ2-7; D is uncertain. Germline-derived CDR1 and CDR2 are SGHVS and FNYEAQ. There are 15 residues in the CDR3. The V gene lost 1 base and the J gene lost 0 bases, with 10 bases spanning the gap.

The CDR3 region has the DNA TGCGCCAGCAGCCCTGGGCGGGGGAACTCCTACAATGAGCAGTTCTTC. Translated, it gives CASSPGRGNSYNEQFF. This chain connects TRBV4-3 to TRBJ2-1; TRBD2 agrees at 7 bases. Germline CDR1 is LGHNA and CDR2 is YSLEER. The CDR3 runs to 16 residues. Unmatched junction bases numbered 6, after V lost 4 bases and J lost 0 bases.

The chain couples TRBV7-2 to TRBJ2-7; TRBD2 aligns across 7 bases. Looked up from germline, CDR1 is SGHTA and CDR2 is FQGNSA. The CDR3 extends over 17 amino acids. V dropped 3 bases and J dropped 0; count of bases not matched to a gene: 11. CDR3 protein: CASSFLSGGVGSYEQYF. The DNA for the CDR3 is TGTGCCAGCAGCTTCCTAAGTGGGGGGGTCGGCTCCTACGAGCAGTACTTC.

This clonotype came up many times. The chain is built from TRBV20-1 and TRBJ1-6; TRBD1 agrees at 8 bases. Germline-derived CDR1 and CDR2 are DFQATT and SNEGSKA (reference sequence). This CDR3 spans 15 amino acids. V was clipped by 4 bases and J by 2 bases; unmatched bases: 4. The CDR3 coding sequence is TGCAGTGCTATTGACAGGGGCGCCTATAATTCACCCCTCCACTTT. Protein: CSAIDRGAYNSPLHF.

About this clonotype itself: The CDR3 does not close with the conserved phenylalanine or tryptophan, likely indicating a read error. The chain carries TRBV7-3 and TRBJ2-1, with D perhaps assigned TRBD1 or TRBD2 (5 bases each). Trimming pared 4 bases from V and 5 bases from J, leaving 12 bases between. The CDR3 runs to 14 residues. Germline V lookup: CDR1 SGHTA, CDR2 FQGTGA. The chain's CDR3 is CASSSTGPNNEQFC. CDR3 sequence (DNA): TGTGCCAGCAGCTCCACGGGGCCTAACAATGAGCAGTTCTGC.

The CDR3 DNA sequence: TGCGCCAGCAGCTTCGCCTTGGACAGGGGGACCTACACCTTC. Protein sequence: CASSFALDRGTYTF. This chain joins TRBV5-1 and TRBJ1-2, with 10 bases that match TRBD1. Germline lookup yields CDR1 SGHRS and CDR2 YFSETQ. J was trimmed by 10 bases and V by 2 bases; bases with no gene match: 8. CDR3 length: 14 amino acids.

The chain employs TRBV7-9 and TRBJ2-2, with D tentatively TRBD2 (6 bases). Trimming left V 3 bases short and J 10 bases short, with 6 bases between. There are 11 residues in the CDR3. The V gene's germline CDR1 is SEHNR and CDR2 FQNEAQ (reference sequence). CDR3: CASSLGLELFF. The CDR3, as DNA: TGTGCCAGCAGCTTGGGACTGGAGCTGTTTTTT.

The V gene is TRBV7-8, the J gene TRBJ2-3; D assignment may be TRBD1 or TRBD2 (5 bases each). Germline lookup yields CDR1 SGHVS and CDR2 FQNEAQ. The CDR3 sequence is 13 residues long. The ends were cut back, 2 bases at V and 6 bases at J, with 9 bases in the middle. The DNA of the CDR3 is TGTGCCAGCAGCTTACAGGGAGATGATACGCAGTATTTT. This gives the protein CASSLQGDDTQYF.

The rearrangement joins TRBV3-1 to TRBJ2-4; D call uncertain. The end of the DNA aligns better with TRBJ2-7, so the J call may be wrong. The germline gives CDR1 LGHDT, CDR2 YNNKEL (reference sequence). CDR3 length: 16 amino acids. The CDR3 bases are TGTGCCAGCAGCCAAGATGCGTACGGTTTGCCCTACGAGCAGTACTTC. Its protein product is CASSQDAYGLPYEQYF.

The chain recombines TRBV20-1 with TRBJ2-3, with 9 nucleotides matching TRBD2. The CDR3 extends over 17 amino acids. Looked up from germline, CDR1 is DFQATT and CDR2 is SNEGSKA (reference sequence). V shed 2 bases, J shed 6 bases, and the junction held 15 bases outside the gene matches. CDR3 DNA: TGCAGTGCTAGACTTGGGGTTGCGGGGGGGTCCTATGATACGCAGTATTTT. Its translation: CSARLGVAGGSYDTQYF.

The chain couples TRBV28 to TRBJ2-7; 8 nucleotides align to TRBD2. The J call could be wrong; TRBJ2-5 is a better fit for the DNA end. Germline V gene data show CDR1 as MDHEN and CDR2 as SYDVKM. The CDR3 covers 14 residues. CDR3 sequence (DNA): TGTGCCAGCGGCCGTTACGGGGGGGAGGAGACCCAGTACTTC. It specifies CASGRYGGEETQYF.

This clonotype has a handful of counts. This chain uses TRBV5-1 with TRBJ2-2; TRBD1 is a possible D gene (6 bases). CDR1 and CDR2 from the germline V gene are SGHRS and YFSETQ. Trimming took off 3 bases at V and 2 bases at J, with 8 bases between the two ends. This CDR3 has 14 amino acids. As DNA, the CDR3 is TGCGCCAGCAGCTGGACAGACAACACCGGGGAGCTGTTTTTT. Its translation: CASSWTDNTGELFF.

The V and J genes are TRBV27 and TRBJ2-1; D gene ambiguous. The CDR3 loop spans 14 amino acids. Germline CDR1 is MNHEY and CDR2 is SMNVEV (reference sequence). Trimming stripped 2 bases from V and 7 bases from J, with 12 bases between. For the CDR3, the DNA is TGTGCCAGCAGTTTAACCGACGGGTGGAATGAGCAGTTCTTC. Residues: CASSLTDGWNEQFF.

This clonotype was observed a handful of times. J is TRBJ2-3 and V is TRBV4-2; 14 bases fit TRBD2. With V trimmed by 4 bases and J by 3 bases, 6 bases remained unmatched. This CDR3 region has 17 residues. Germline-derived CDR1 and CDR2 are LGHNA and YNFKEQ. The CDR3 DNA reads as TGTGCCAGCAGCCTTCGACTAGCGGGGGGGGAGACAGATACGCAGTATTTT. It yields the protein CASSLRLAGGETDTQYF.

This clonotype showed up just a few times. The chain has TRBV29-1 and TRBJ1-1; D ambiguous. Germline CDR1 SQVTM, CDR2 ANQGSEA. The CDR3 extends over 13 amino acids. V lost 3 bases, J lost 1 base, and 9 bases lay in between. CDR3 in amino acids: CSVEPLANTEAFF. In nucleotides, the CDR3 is TGCAGCGTTGAGCCCCTCGCGAACACTGAAGCTTTCTTT.

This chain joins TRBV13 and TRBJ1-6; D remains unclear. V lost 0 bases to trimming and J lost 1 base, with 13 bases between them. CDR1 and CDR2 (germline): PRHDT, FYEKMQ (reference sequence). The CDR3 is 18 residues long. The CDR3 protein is CASSLGRPQASYNSPLHF. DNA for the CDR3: TGTGCCAGCAGCTTAGGGCGCCCTCAGGCGTCCTATAATTCACCCCTCCACTTT.

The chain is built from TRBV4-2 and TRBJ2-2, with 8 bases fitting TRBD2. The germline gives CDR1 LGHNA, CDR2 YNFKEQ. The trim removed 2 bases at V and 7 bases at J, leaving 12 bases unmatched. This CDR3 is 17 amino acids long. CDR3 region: CASSQNPGLGSGGELFF. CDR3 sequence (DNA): TGTGCCAGCAGCCAAAATCCGGGACTAGGAAGTGGCGGGGAGCTGTTTTTT.

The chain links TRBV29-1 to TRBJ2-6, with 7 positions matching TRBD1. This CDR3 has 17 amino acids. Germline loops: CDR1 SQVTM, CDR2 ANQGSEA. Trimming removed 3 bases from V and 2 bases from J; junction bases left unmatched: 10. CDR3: CSVEGSGGETGANVLTF. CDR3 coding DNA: TGCAGCGTTGAGGGGTCAGGGGGTGAGACTGGGGCCAACGTCCTGACTTTC.

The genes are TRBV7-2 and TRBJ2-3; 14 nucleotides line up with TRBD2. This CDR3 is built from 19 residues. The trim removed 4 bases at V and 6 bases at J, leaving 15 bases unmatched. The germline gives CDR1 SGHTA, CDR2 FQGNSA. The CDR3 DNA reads TGTGCCAGCAGCTCCCGACTAGCGGGGGGGCAAACACCAGGGGATACGCAGTATTTT. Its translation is CASSSRLAGGQTPGDTQYF.

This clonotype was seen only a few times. The CDR3 bases are TGCAGCGTTGGAGTAGTTATGAACACTGAAGCTTTCTTT. This translates into CSVGVVMNTEAFF. This chain uses TRBV29-1 with TRBJ1-1; D not resolved. The germline V gene encodes CDR1 SQVTM and CDR2 ANQGSEA. This CDR3 contains 13 residues. Trimming pared 4 bases from V and 0 bases from J, leaving 9 bases between.

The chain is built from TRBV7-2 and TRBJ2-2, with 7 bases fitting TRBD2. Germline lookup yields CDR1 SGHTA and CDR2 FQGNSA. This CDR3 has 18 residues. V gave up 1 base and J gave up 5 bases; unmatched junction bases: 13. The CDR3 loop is CASSLVGLGGGTTGELFF. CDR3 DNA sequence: TGTGCCAGCAGCTTAGTCGGGCTAGGCGGGGGAACAACCGGGGAGCTGTTTTTT.

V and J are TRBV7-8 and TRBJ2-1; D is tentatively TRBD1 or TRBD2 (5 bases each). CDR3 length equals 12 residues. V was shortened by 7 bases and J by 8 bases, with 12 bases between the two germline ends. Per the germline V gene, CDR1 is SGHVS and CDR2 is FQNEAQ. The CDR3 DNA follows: TGTGCCAGCAATCATCGGGGCGATGAGCAGTTCTTC. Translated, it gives CASNHRGDEQFF. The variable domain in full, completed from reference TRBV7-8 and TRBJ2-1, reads GAGVSQSPRYKVAKRGQDVALRCDPISGHVSLFWYQQALGQGPEFLTYFQNEAQLDKSGLPSDRFFAERPEGSVSTLKIQRTQQEDSAVYLCASNHRGDEQFFGPGTRLTVL.